This TCR beta chain is drawn from a study of OX40 agonist ivuxolimab in advanced cancers. The wider study: Melanoma, hepatocellular carcinoma, head and neck or renal cell cancer occurred in dose-escalation patients. Partial responses were achieved by three patients: one hepatocellular carcinoma, two cutaneous melanoma.

Repertoires were generated with immunoSEQ multiplex PCR, while TCRdb's copy carries only in-frame clones and drops some. Seen here are 40,000 to 50,000 clones, around nine tenths observed once, and the top ten hold 40% to 65%. Systemic immunosuppression or autoimmune disease history was grounds to exclude patients. CDR3 length: 12 residues. Germline CDR1 is SEHNR and CDR2 is FQNEAQ (reference sequence). V was clipped by 1 base and J by 6 bases, with 4 bases between them. This TCR derives from an adult with an advanced solid tumor such as melanoma, head and neck, liver or kidney cancer. V is TRBV7-9 and J is TRBJ2-1, with unresolved D. Sample: CD4+ or CD8+ T cells sorted from blood, taken in a trial of the OX40 agonist ivuxolimab. Here the CDR3 DNA reads TGTGCCAGCAGCTTAGGTAGCAATGAGCAGTTCTTC. It specifies CASSLGSNEQFF.